These T cell receptor beta chains were read from a single sample in a study of blood T cell repertoires in COVID-19. Here immunoSEQ multiplex PCR was the method, and the copy in TCRdb shows in-frame clones only, minus some. The sample holds approximately 200,000 clones, about 90% seen once. Sequencing input: PBMCs or T cells enriched from blood (not recorded which). The receptors stem from a woman in her twenties or thirties who had recovered from COVID-19. The CDR3 runs from the conserved cysteine through the conserved F or W. A D gene is named only where the DNA matches it firmly. The size entry is marked missing in some rows and otherwise reads once, few, many or a size class.

- | - | TRBJ2-7 | TRBV11-1 | CASSSRGDFYEQYF | TGTGCCAGCAGCAGCAGGGGCGACTTCTACGAGCAGTACTTC
- | - | TRBJ1-1 | TRBV2 | CASSAAGAPNTEAFF | TGTGCCAGCAGTGCGGCAGGGGCCCCGAACACTGAAGCTTTCTTT
- | TRBD2 | TRBJ2-3 | TRBV19 | CASTPWGGSTDTQYF | TGTGCCAGTACCCCCTGGGGGGGAAGCACAGATACGCAGTATTTT
- | - | TRBJ2-7 | TRBV5-5 | CASSSGERRYEQYF | TGTGCCAGCAGCTCGGGGGAGAGAAGATACGAGCAGTACTTC
few | - | TRBJ1-1 | TRBV7-2 | CASTTRGNQNTEAFF | TGTGCCAGCACCACGCGGGGGAACCAGAACACTGAAGCTTTCTTT
- | - | TRBJ2-7 | TRBV4-3 | CASSQVRLSAEQYF | TGCGCCAGCAGCCAAGTTCGACTGAGTGCCGAGCAGTACTTC
- | TRBD1 | TRBJ1-1 | TRBV6-1 | CASSENRSGGKAFF | TGTGCCAGCAGTGAAAACCGATCAGGGGGCAAAGCTTTCTTT
- | TRBD2 | TRBJ2-1 | TRBV7-2 | CASSSRLGGRREQFF | TGTGCCAGCAGCTCCCGGTTAGGCGGGAGACGTGAGCAGTTCTTC
- | - | TRBJ1-2 | TRBV11-2 | CASSLVGGGDYGYTF | TGTGCCAGCAGTTTAGTCGGCGGAGGGGATTATGGCTACACCTTC
- | - | TRBJ2-7 | TRBV28 | CASRVWRDRVYEQYF | TGTGCCAGCAGAGTATGGAGGGACAGAGTCTACGAGCAGTACTTC
few | - | TRBJ1-1 | TRBV14 | CASSQEAGETEAFF | TGTGCCAGCAGCCAAGAAGCCGGGGAAACTGAAGCTTTCTTT
few | TRBD1 | TRBJ2-2 | TRBV6-5 | CASSQGAGELFF | TGTGCCAGCAGTCAGGGGGCCGGGGAGCTGTTTTTT
- | - | TRBJ1-3 | TRBV28 | CATLPGGTYSGNTIYF | TGTGCCACCCTACCGGGAGGGACCTACTCTGGAAACACCATATATTTT
- | TRBD1 | TRBJ1-2 | TRBV19 | CASSYQGGGYGYTF | TGTGCCAGTAGCTATCAGGGGGGTGGCTATGGCTACACCTTC
many | - | TRBJ2-1 | TRBV18 | CASSPSQGNEQFF | TGTGCCAGCTCACCATCGCAGGGCAATGAGCAGTTCTTC
- | - | TRBJ2-3 | TRBV5-1 | CASSLGYRISTDTQYF | TGCGCCAGCAGCTTGGGTTACAGGATATCCACAGATACGCAGTATTTT
- | - | TRBJ2-2 | TRBV11-2 | CASSVYQGLGTGELFF | TGTGCCAGCAGCGTTTATCAGGGTCTTGGGACCGGGGAGCTGTTTTTT
- | - | TRBJ2-5 | TRBV11-2 | CASSPRGHLGETQYF | TGTGCCAGCAGTCCGCGGGGTCACCTGGGGGAGACCCAGTACTTC
once | - | TRBJ2-7 | TRBV11-3 | CASSSGQSYEQYF | TGTGCCAGCAGTTCAGGACAATCCTACGAGCAGTACTTC
- | TRBD2 | TRBJ2-5 | TRBV25-1 | CASSDGTSWGETQYF | TGTGCCAGCAGCGACGGGACTAGCTGGGGAGAGACCCAGTACTTC
- | - | TRBJ1-4 | TRBV10-3 | CAISESSSIFEKLFF | TGTGCCATCAGTGAGTCGAGTAGCATTTTTGAAAAACTGTTTTTT
- | TRBD2 | TRBJ2-1 | TRBV7-3 | CASSWTSGNEQFF | TGTGCCAGCAGTTGGACTAGCGGCAATGAGCAGTTCTTC
- | TRBD1 | TRBJ1-6 | TRBV25-1 | CASSEWRDRGNSPLHF | TGTGCCAGCAGTGAATGGAGAGACAGGGGAAATTCACCCCTCCACTTT
- | TRBD1 | TRBJ2-7 | TRBV6-1 | CASSELSGQGNYEQYF | TGTGCCAGCAGTGAACTATCTGGACAGGGAAACTACGAGCAGTACTTC
few | - | TRBJ2-7 | TRBV10-3 | CAISETRSAYEQYF | TGTGCCATCAGTGAAACTAGAAGTGCCTACGAGCAGTACTTC
- | - | TRBJ1-6 | TRBV11-2 | CASSLVRGSSPLHF | TGTGCCAGCAGCTTGGTTCGGGGGTCTTCACCCCTCCACTTT